This T cell receptor beta chain came from a study of T cells in narcolepsy. Study-wide context: Donors had narcolepsy type 1 or type 2, or were healthy controls.

To note about this clone: Its antigen is as yet unknown.

Whole-study findings and limits: No autoreactive T cell clone sequences appeared in some memory CD4+ repertoires. Reportedly, autoreactive clonotypes were serially detected in patients' blood but not controls'. Comparing one patient's CSF and blood CD4+ clonotypes highlighted HCRT- and TRIB2-specific autoreactive clonotypes.

Germline V lookup: CDR1 MDHEN, CDR2 SYDVKM. The length of the CDR3 is 15 residues. Trimming shortened V by 7 bases and J by 7 bases, and 17 bases separated the two germline ends. Some clones are missing from TCRdb's copy, which holds only in-frame ones; the method was immunoSEQ multiplex PCR. The data contain approximately 25,000 clones, around 63% of them singletons. The chain has TRBV28 and TRBJ1-6; TRBD1 is a possible D gene (6 bases). This sequence originates from a human donor in good health. The material sequenced was memory (CD45RA-) CD4+ T cells from blood. The CDR3 DNA reads as TGTGCCAGCACCCGGGACAACCGCTGGAATTCACCCCTCCACTTT. It translates to CASTRDNRWNSPLHF.